Reported below is one TCR beta chain. Antigen: not known. This record comes from a study of T-cell reconstitution after alpha-beta-depleted transplantation in children. Germline loops: CDR1 SQVTM, CDR2 ANQGSEA. The trim removed 7 bases at V and 8 bases at J, leaving 5 bases unmatched. The CDR3 runs 13 residues. The study, taken as a whole, reports: There were some patients whose high TCRbeta diversity at day 60 came from surviving recipient T cells and thymic progenitors. Newly generated T cells supplied most T-cell counts and diversity one year post-transplant. Reported findings indicate that, about two months after transplant, alpha-beta T cells came from several hundred expanded clones, which were derived from non-depleted graft cells.

This sample's TCRbeta library carried unique molecular identifier barcodes. In TCRdb, the PCR reads were re-called with MiXCR into one record per CDR3 protein. The profile shows almost 600,000 distinct CDR3 sequences, 25% to 30% of them singletons. The chain recombines TRBV29-1 with TRBJ1-4, with 12 bases fitting TRBD1. The TCR sequence derives from a boy under three years old with Wiskott-Aldrich syndrome, due to receive a stem cell transplant. Sequences were derived from PBMCs, sampled before TCRalphabeta/CD19-depleted stem cell transplant. CDR3 loop: CSGGTGGGEKLFF. The CDR3 bases are TGCAGCGGCGGGACAGGGGGCGGGGAAAAACTGTTTTTT.